Listed below are T cell receptor beta chains from one sample, sequenced in a study of blood T cell repertoires in COVID-19. Measured with immunoSEQ multiplex PCR; TCRdb has only the in-frame clones, and not every one. The sample carries almost 250,000 clones, approximately 86% recorded once. Sequencing was done on a sample of PBMCs or T cells enriched from blood (not recorded which). All receptors derive from a woman between 45 and 65 years old who had recovered from COVID-19. CDR3s include the opening cysteine and the closing phenylalanine or tryptophan. The D gene is left open where the match is weak. A row's size may be missing; if present it is once, few, many or a size class.

d_call	v_call	clone_size	j_call	cdr3_nt	cdr3_aa
TRBD1	TRBV29-1	-	TRBJ2-7	TGCAGCGCAGGAAAGGGACAGGGCTACGAGCAGTACTTC	CSAGKGQGYEQYF
TRBD1	TRBV3-1/TRBV3-2	-	TRBJ1-3	TGTGCCAGCAGCCAAGAGATCGGACAGGCTTACTCTGGAAACACCATATATTTT	CASSQEIGQAYSGNTIYF
TRBD1	TRBV24-1	-	TRBJ1-2	TGTGCCACCAGTGATCCCGGGACAGCTAACTATGGCTACACCTTC	CATSDPGTANYGYTF
TRBD2	TRBV5-1	-	TRBJ2-3	TGCGCCAGCAGCTGGGGGACTAGCGGGAGGAGTGCAGATACGCAGTATTTT	CASSWGTSGRSADTQYF
-	TRBV27	-	TRBJ1-2	TGTGCCAGCAGTTTACTAGGGGCTGACTATGGCTACACCTTC	CASSLLGADYGYTF
-	TRBV29-1	few	TRBJ2-7	TGCAGCGGGAGGGGCGACTACGAGCAGTACTTC	CSGRGDYEQYF
-	TRBV9	-	TRBJ1-3	TGTGCCAGCAGCGCCCGGGGTGGAAACACCATATATTTT	CASSARGGNTIYF
-	TRBV27	-	TRBJ2-7	TGTGCCAGCGGTGCGGAGGGGTGGGTGAAAACGGGTTCCTACGAGCAGTACTTC	CASGAEGWVKTGSYEQYF
-	TRBV19	once	TRBJ2-2	TGTGCCAGTAGTCTGGGCGCCGGGGAGCTGTTTTTT	CASSLGAGELFF
-	TRBV28	once	TRBJ1-1	TGTGCCAGCAGTCCGACCGGGACACCGAACACTGAAGCTTTCTTT	CASSPTGTPNTEAFF
-	TRBV2	-	TRBJ1-4	TGTGCCAGCAATCAGGGTGCCTGGGGAAAACTGTTTTTT	CASNQGAWGKLFF
-	TRBV5-1	-	TRBJ2-7	TGCGCCAGCAGCTTGCCAGATACCTACGAGCAGTACTTC	CASSLPDTYEQYF
TRBD1	TRBV2	-	TRBJ1-2	TGTGCCAGCAGTCCCGGGACAGGGCTATATGGCTACACCTTC	CASSPGTGLYGYTF
-	TRBV7-9	-	TRBJ2-7	TGTGCCAGCAGCCTTCGGGACACCTACGAGCAGTACTTC	CASSLRDTYEQYF
-	TRBV28	-	TRBJ1-3	TGTGCCAGCACCTCGGGTGGGAGAGACACCATATATTTT	CASTSGGRDTIYF
TRBD1	TRBV7-3	-	TRBJ2-3	TGTGCCAGCAGCTTAAACGAGGGGGCTGCGGATACGCAGTATTTT	CASSLNEGAADTQYF
TRBD1	TRBV4-2	-	TRBJ1-2	TGTGCCAGCAGCCAAGTGGAATTACAGGGGGGTGCCTATGGCTACACCTTC	CASSQVELQGGAYGYTF
-	TRBV28	-	TRBJ2-1	TGTGCCAGCACCCTAGAAAGGTCGGATGAGCAGTTCTTC	CASTLERSDEQFF
TRBD1	TRBV9	-	TRBJ1-4	TGTGCCAGCAGCGTGACAGGGCACGGAGAAAAACTGTTTTTT	CASSVTGHGEKLFF
TRBD2	TRBV7-8	once	TRBJ2-5	TGTGCCAGCAGTGGACTAGCGGGAGTGAGAGAGACCCAGTACTTC	CASSGLAGVRETQYF